This TCR beta chain was captured by sequencing in a study of HIV-infected patients and healthy controls. No cell fractionation was done, so the repertoire covers all unsorted peripheral blood T cells. RNA came from roughly 2.5 ml of peripheral blood. By sample fraction, this clonotype is medium-sized. Germline assignment: CDR1 DFQATT and CDR2 SNEGSKA (reference sequence). The CDR3 is 14 amino acids. The V and J ends lost 5 bases and 7 bases, in that order; junction bases with no gene match: 4. cDNA was made from roughly 500 ng RNA using alpha and beta constant primers. Using multiplexing indices, alpha and beta chain libraries were generated apart by chain-specific third strand synthesis. TCRdb ran MiXCR on the 5' RACE reads and lists one entry per CDR3 protein. The sample has 8,000 to 11,000 distinct CDR3 sequences, roughly 8% seen once.

The genes are TRBV20-1 and TRBJ2-1, with 14 bases lining up with TRBD2. This receptor was identified in an adult in good health. The sequencing input was blood. The CDR3 loop is CSAGGTSGGNEQFF. DNA of the CDR3: TGCAGTGCTGGGGGGACTAGCGGGGGTAATGAGCAGTTCTTC.